What follows is one TCR beta chain and its context. Antigen: not known. TCRdb independently ran MiXCR on the reads; one entry per CDR3 protein. The sample has some 700,000 distinct CDR3 sequences, around 31% seen once. The data are from a study of T cell repertoires in cytomegalovirus infection. Per germline, CDR1 LGHNA and CDR2 YSLEER. The V and J ends lost 1 base and 7 bases respectively, with 11 bases between them. This CDR3 is 14 amino acids long. The chain employs TRBV4-3 and TRBJ1-3; TRBD1 is a possible D gene (5 bases). The TCR sequence derives from a human donor in good health (CMV status not recorded). Some clones in this sample may be carry-over from other donors' samples. The input for sequencing was cultured PBMCs, taken from culture after CMV antigen stimulation. In DNA form, the CDR3 reads TGCGCCAGCAGCCAAGGTGTAGGGGCGAACACCATATATTTT. Residues: CASSQGVGANTIYF.